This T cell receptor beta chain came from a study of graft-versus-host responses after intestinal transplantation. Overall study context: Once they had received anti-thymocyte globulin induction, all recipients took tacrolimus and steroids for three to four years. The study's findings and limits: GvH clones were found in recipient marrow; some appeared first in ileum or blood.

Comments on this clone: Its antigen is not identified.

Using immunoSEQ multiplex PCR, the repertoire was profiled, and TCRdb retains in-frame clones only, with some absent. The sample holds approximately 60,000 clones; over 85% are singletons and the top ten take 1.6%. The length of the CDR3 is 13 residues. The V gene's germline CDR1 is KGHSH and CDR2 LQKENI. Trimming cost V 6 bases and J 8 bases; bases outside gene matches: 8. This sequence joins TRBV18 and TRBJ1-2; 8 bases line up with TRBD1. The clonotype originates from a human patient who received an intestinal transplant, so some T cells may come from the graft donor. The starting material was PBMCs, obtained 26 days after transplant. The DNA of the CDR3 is TGTGCCAGCTCGCACGGACAGGGCGAAGGCTACACCTTC. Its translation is CASSHGQGEGYTF.